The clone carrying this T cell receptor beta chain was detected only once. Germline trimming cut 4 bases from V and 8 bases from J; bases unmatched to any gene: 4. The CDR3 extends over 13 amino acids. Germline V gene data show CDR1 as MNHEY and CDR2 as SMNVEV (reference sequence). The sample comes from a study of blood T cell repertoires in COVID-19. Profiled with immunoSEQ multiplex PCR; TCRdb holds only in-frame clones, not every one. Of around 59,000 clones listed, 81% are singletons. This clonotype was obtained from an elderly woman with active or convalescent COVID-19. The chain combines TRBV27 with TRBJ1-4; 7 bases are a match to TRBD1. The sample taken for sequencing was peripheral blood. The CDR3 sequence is CASSWAGGEKLFF. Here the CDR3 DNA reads TGTGCCAGCAGTTGGGCAGGGGGGGAAAAACTGTTTTTT. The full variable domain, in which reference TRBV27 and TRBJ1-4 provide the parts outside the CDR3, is EAQVTQNPRYLITVTGKKLTVTCSQNMNHEYMSWYRQDPGLGLRQIYYSMNVEVTDKGDVPEGYKVSRKEKRNFPLILESPSPNQTSLYFCASSWAGGEKLFFGSGTQLSVL.